This is a list of T cell receptor beta chains from one sample in a study of T-cell memory formation after mild COVID-19. Each CDR3 protein gets one entry after TCRdb re-called the 5' RACE reads with MiXCR. The repertoire consists of tens of thousands of distinct CDR3 sequences, with approximately 15% occurring once and the leading ten covering around 31%. Sequencing input: PBMCs or a T cell subset sorted from them (not recorded which). The receptor set was obtained from an adult woman who had mild COVID-19 (a few samples of this study predate the infection). Cell type and time point are not known. Both conserved end residues are part of each CDR3. The D gene is left open where the match is weak. Rows give clone size only sometimes, using once, few, many, or a class for an expanded clone.

CDR3 protein | CDR3 DNA | CDR3 length | D gene | clone size | J gene | V gene
CASSYRDGGTQYF | TGTGCCAGCAGCTACCGGGACGGGGGGACCCAGTACTTC | 13 | NA | NA | TRBJ2-5 | TRBV11-1
CATSGGLPNTGELFF | TGTGCCACGAGTGGGGGACTACCCAACACCGGGGAGCTGTTTTTT | 15 | TRBD2 | NA | TRBJ2-2 | TRBV24-1
CASTTFPGATQYF | TGTGCCAGCACCACCTTTCCGGGAGCCACGCAGTATTTT | 13 | NA | few | TRBJ2-3 | TRBV12-3/TRBV12-4
CASSSLGFTDTQYF | TGTGCCAGCAGCTCCCTAGGGTTCACAGATACGCAGTATTTT | 14 | NA | few | TRBJ2-3 | TRBV7-6
CASVNRVGREPYEQYF | TGTGCCAGCGTAAATCGGGTCGGGCGTGAACCCTACGAGCAGTACTTC | 16 | NA | NA | TRBJ2-7 | TRBV6-6
CASGDREAFF | TGCGCCAGCGGGGACAGGGAAGCTTTCTTT | 10 | TRBD1 | NA | TRBJ1-1 | TRBV10-2
CSVEESSLLADTQYF | TGCAGCGTTGAAGAATCGTCCCTCCTGGCAGATACGCAGTATTTT | 15 | NA | many | TRBJ2-3 | TRBV29-1
CASSLRRDRNDLQYF | TGTGCCAGCAGTTTACGGCGGGACAGGAACGACCTGCAGTACTTC | 15 | TRBD1 | NA | TRBJ2-7 | TRBV28
CASSQDQADSTDTQYF | TGTGCCAGCAGCCAAGATCAAGCGGACAGCACAGATACGCAGTATTTT | 16 | NA | few | TRBJ2-3 | TRBV3-1
CASSDGFAYEQYF | TGTGCCAGCAGCGACGGATTCGCCTACGAGCAGTACTTC | 13 | NA | few | TRBJ2-7 | TRBV7-9
CASSWGKENTGELFF | TGCGCCAGCAGCTGGGGAAAAGAAAACACCGGGGAGCTGTTTTTT | 15 | NA | many | TRBJ2-2 | TRBV5-1
CSVPGTVPYEQYF | TGCAGCGTTCCCGGGACAGTTCCCTACGAGCAGTACTTC | 13 | TRBD1 | NA | TRBJ2-7 | TRBV29-1
CASSFPNPDAAEQYF | TGTGCCAGCAGTTTTCCAAACCCCGACGCCGCCGAGCAGTACTTC | 15 | NA | many | TRBJ2-7 | TRBV12-3/TRBV12-4
CASTSTGGTRVADTQYF | TGTGCCAGCACCTCTACCGGGGGGACAAGGGTTGCAGATACGCAGTATTTT | 17 | NA | NA | TRBJ2-3 | TRBV11-2
CSSSGNRGRENTEAFF | TGCAGCTCCTCGGGCAACAGGGGGCGGGAGAACACTGAAGCTTTCTTT | 16 | TRBD1 | few | TRBJ1-1 | TRBV29-1
CAWARDSEYYEQYF | TGTGCCTGGGCACGGGACAGCGAGTACTACGAGCAGTACTTC | 14 | TRBD1 | few | TRBJ2-7 | TRBV30
CASSQDTGTSGNEQFF | TGCGCCAGCAGCCAAGATACCGGGACTAGCGGGAATGAGCAGTTCTTC | 16 | TRBD2 | NA | TRBJ2-1 | TRBV4-1
CASSQISGRAGDEQFF | TGCGCCAGCAGCCAGATTAGCGGGAGGGCGGGAGATGAGCAGTTCTTC | 16 | TRBD2 | NA | TRBJ2-1 | TRBV4-3
CASSKGGTGPADIQYF | TGTGCCAGCAGCAAAGGTGGGACAGGGCCAGCGGACATTCAGTACTTC | 16 | NA | NA | TRBJ2-4 | TRBV21-1
CASSAPSTDTQYF | TGTGCCAGCAGCGCCCCCTCCACAGATACGCAGTATTTT | 13 | NA | once | TRBJ2-3 | TRBV9
CASSPGTGVEQYF | TGTGCTAGCAGCCCCGGGACAGGGGTCGAGCAGTACTTC | 13 | TRBD1 | NA | TRBJ2-7 | TRBV6-4
CASSLARTGPSGANVLTF | TGTGCCAGCAGCTTAGCTCGGACAGGGCCATCTGGGGCCAACGTCCTGACTTTC | 18 | TRBD1 | NA | TRBJ2-6 | TRBV7-8
CASSHADWDSGLGEQYF | TGTGCCAGCAGCCACGCCGACTGGGACAGCGGGTTGGGTGAGCAGTACTTC | 17 | NA | few | TRBJ2-7 | TRBV4-2